This is a list of T cell receptor beta chains from one sample in a study of T cells in Graves' hyperthyroidism and ophthalmopathy. TCRdb reanalysed the multiplex PCR reads using MiXCR and keeps one entry per CDR3 protein. Among 700,000 or so distinct CDR3 sequences, over 15% were seen once, and the ten largest hold about 8.4%. Sequencing was performed on blood. Receptors originate from a man between 18 and 35 years old with Graves' hyperthyroidism. Each CDR3 is given with its conserved first and last residue. The D gene is left open where the match is weak. The size entry is marked missing in some rows and otherwise reads once, few, many or a size class.

TRBV20-1,TRBJ1-1,few,.,10,TGCAGTGCTAGGGCGGGGGAAGCTTTCTTT,CSARAGEAFF
TRBV12-3/TRBV12-4,TRBJ1-5,.,.,14,TGTGCCAGCAGTTCGGGACCGCTCAGTCAGCCCCAGCATTTT,CASSSGPLSQPQHF
TRBV6-2/TRBV6-3,TRBJ2-1,few,TRBD1,15,TGTGCCAGCAGTTACCGGGACAGGGCCTTTAATGAGCAGTTCTTC,CASSYRDRAFNEQFF
TRBV6-5,TRBJ1-4,.,.,14,TGTGCCAGCAGTTACTCGACTCGTAATGAAAAACTGTTTTTT,CASSYSTRNEKLFF
TRBV27,TRBJ2-2,few,.,15,TGTGCCAGCAGCGTCCAAGGGCGGCCCACCGGGGAGCTGTTTTTT,CASSVQGRPTGELFF
TRBV24-1,TRBJ2-1,.,TRBD1,13,TGTGCCACCAGTAGGACAGGGGGGAGTGAGCAGTTCTTC,CATSRTGGSEQFF
TRBV15,TRBJ2-5,few,.,13,TGTGCCACCAGCAGAGATGAGGGGCACCACGGGCACTTC,CATSRDEGHHGHF
TRBV12-3/TRBV12-4,TRBJ1-1,.,.,14,TGTGCCAGCAGTTCCTCGGACACAAACACTGAAGCTTTCTTT,CASSSSDTNTEAFF
TRBV29-1,TRBJ2-5,.,.,11,TGCAGCGCCATGACTGGAGAGACCCAGTACTTC,CSAMTGETQYF
TRBV12-3/TRBV12-4,TRBJ1-6,many,.,14,TGTGCCAGCAGTTTAAGAGAGTATAATTCACCCCTCCACTTT,CASSLREYNSPLHF
TRBV6-5,TRBJ1-2,.,.,16,TGTGCCAGCAGTTCGATACAGGGTTTTCGCGCGCGGGGCTACACCTTC,CASSSIQGFRARGYTF
TRBV27,TRBJ2-3,.,TRBD1,15,TGTGCCAGCAGTTTTGGGGACAGGATCACAGATACGCAGTATTTT,CASSFGDRITDTQYF
TRBV9,TRBJ1-3,.,TRBD1,14,TGTGCCAGCAGCCCGACAGGGCTAGGAAACACCATATATTTT,CASSPTGLGNTIYF
TRBV19,TRBJ2-1,many,.,13,TGTGCCAGTAGTATAGGACTAGTAAGTGAGCAGTTCTTC,CASSIGLVSEQFF
TRBV6-1,TRBJ2-2,few,.,11,TGTGCCAGCAGGCAAATCGGGGAGCTGTTTTTT,CASRQIGELFF
TRBV11-3,TRBJ2-1,.,TRBD2,16,TGTGCCAGCAGCCAGGGACTAGCGGAGTCCTACAATGAGCAGTTCTTC,CASSQGLAESYNEQFF
TRBV10-3,TRBJ2-7,.,TRBD2,17,TGTGCCATCAGTGAGACACTATTGACTAGCGGGAGCTACGAGCAGTACTTC,CAISETLLTSGSYEQYF
TRBV28,TRBJ2-6,.,TRBD2,18,TGTGCCAGCAGTACGGGACTAGCGGGAGGGTGGGGGGCCAACGTCCTGACTTTC,CASSTGLAGGWGANVLTF
TRBV12-3/TRBV12-4,TRBJ1-5,many,.,14,TGTGCCAGCAGTCTACAGGGTACAGGGCAGCCCCAGCATTTT,CASSLQGTGQPQHF
TRBV29-1,TRBJ2-7,.,TRBD1,13,TGCAGCGTGACAGGGGCGTTATTCTACGAGCAGTACTTC,CSVTGALFYEQYF
TRBV10-3,TRBJ2-1,.,TRBD2,16,TGTGCCATCAGTGCTCTAGCGGGCAGCTCCTACAATGAGCAGTTCTTC,CAISALAGSSYNEQFF
TRBV4-1,TRBJ1-1,.,.,14,TGCGCCAGCAGCCGGTCGGGGCGGGGCACTGAAGCTTTCTTT,CASSRSGRGTEAFF
TRBV7-2,TRBJ1-1,many,.,14,TGTGCCAGCACCCTGTCGAGCATCTCCACTGAAGCTTTCTTT,CASTLSSISTEAFF
TRBV5-8,TRBJ2-7,few,TRBD1,14,TGTGCCAGCAGCTTACAGGGGGAAGGCGACGAGCAGTACTTC,CASSLQGEGDEQYF
TRBV11-2,TRBJ2-5,many,TRBD2,16,TGTGCCAGCAGCTTGACTAGCGGGAGGGCCCGAGAGACCCAGTACTTC,CASSLTSGRARETQYF
TRBV6-1,TRBJ2-7,many,.,14,TGTGCCAGCAGTTACTGGCAGGGCCATTACGAGCAGTACTTC,CASSYWQGHYEQYF
TRBV29-1,TRBJ2-2,.,.,15,TGCAGCGTTGAAGAGGCACAGGGCGTGACCGGGGAGCTGTTTTTT,CSVEEAQGVTGELFF
TRBV2,TRBJ1-2,many,.,14,TGTGCCAGCATTCCCCAAGTCGATAACTATGGCTACACCTTC,CASIPQVDNYGYTF
TRBV29-1,TRBJ1-2,.,TRBD1,13,TGCAGCGTTGCTGCAGGGGGCGACTATGGCTACACCTTC,CSVAAGGDYGYTF
TRBV27,TRBJ2-5,.,.,13,TGTGCCAGCAGTTGGACCGGGACTGGGACCCAGTACTTC,CASSWTGTGTQYF
TRBV9,TRBJ2-7,many,.,13,TGTGCCAGCAGCCCGCCCCATGGCGGCGAGCAGTACTTC,CASSPPHGGEQYF
TRBV5-5,TRBJ2-1,.,TRBD1,15,TGTGCCAGCAGCTTGGAACAGGGGGGACGAAATGAGCAGTTCTTC,CASSLEQGGRNEQFF
TRBV9,TRBJ2-3,.,.,17,TGTGCCAGCAGCTCCCCGCCCGGAGGGGCCAGCACAGATACGCAGTATTTT,CASSSPPGGASTDTQYF
TRBV12-3/TRBV12-4,TRBJ2-3,many,.,12,TGTGCCAGCAGCCCGGACTCCAATACGCAGTATTTT,CASSPDSNTQYF
TRBV20-1,TRBJ2-2,.,TRBD1,18,TGCAGTGCTTGCCGGGACAGCCTAGTAAGTCCGAACACCGGGGAGCTGTTTTTT,CSACRDSLVSPNTGELFF
TRBV29-1,TRBJ2-1,few,TRBD2,14,TGCAGCGTTACCGGGGGGGGGTCTCGGGGTGAGCAGTTCTTC,CSVTGGGSRGEQFF
TRBV20-1,TRBJ1-4,.,.,14,TGCAGTGCTAGAGATTCCCGCGGGAATGAAAAACTGTTTTTT,CSARDSRGNEKLFF
TRBV5-1,TRBJ1-4,.,.,15,TGCGCCAGCAGCGACGACAGAAACGTTAATGAAAAACTGTTTTTT,CASSDDRNVNEKLFF
TRBV28,TRBJ1-1,few,TRBD1,15,TGTGCCAGCAGACTTCCGGGACAGGCTAACACTGAAGCTTTCTTT,CASRLPGQANTEAFF
TRBV12-3/TRBV12-4,TRBJ1-5,many,.,17,TGTGCCAGCAGCCCGGGGTTGGGGGGTACCAGCAATCAGCCCCAGCATTTT,CASSPGLGGTSNQPQHF